This is a list of T cell receptor beta chains from one sample in a study of shared clonotypes between healthy human individuals. TCRdb's table, derived via immunoSEQ multiplex PCR, lists solely in-frame clones and lacks some. The sample lists 2 million to 2.5 million clones; approximately 95% were seen once. The specimen was naive CD4+ T cells from PBMCs. The receptors here all came from a man between 18 and 29 years old in good health. Some clones in this sample may be carry-over from other donors' samples. The CDR3 runs from the conserved cysteine through the conserved F or W. The order of the fields is J gene, V gene, clone size, D gene, CDR3 length, CDR3 DNA, CDR3 protein. D genes are given only for firm matches. A clone size is listed for some rows: how often the clone was seen (once, few, many), or a class if it is expanded.

j_call: TRBJ2-2
v_call: TRBV6-5
clone_size: .
d_call: TRBD1
cdr3_length: 16
cdr3_nt: TGTGCCAGCAGTTACTCCGGGACAGGGGGCACCGGGGAGCTGTTTTTT
cdr3_aa: CASSYSGTGGTGELFF

j_call: TRBJ1-1
v_call: TRBV28
clone_size: .
d_call: TRBD1
cdr3_length: 17
cdr3_nt: TGTGCCAGCAGCCCTTCCGGGACAGGGGGCGCGTACACTGAAGCTTTCTTT
cdr3_aa: CASSPSGTGGAYTEAFF

j_call: TRBJ2-7
v_call: TRBV2
clone_size: .
d_call: TRBD1
cdr3_length: 15
cdr3_nt: TGTGCCAGCACTCGCAGGGGGCTTGAGTCCTACGAGCAGTACTTC
cdr3_aa: CASTRRGLESYEQYF

j_call: TRBJ1-3
v_call: TRBV6-5
clone_size: .
d_call: TRBD1
cdr3_length: 15
cdr3_nt: TGTGCCAGCAGATCCTACAGGGGCTCTGGAAACACCATATATTTT
cdr3_aa: CASRSYRGSGNTIYF

j_call: TRBJ2-1
v_call: TRBV18
clone_size: .
d_call: .
cdr3_length: 15
cdr3_nt: TGTGCCAGCTCACCAGACTTCCTGGGATCCAATGAGCAGTTCTTC
cdr3_aa: CASSPDFLGSNEQFF

j_call: TRBJ2-7
v_call: TRBV27
clone_size: .
d_call: TRBD1
cdr3_length: 15
cdr3_nt: TGTGCCAGCAGTTCGATCGGGACAGGGGACTTTAAGCAGTACTTC
cdr3_aa: CASSSIGTGDFKQYF

j_call: TRBJ2-7
v_call: TRBV30
clone_size: once
d_call: .
cdr3_length: 12
cdr3_nt: TGTGCCTGGAGTGTATTCCCCTACGAGCAGTACTTC
cdr3_aa: CAWSVFPYEQYF

j_call: TRBJ2-2
v_call: TRBV28
clone_size: .
d_call: TRBD1
cdr3_length: 18
cdr3_nt: TGTGCCAGCAACTTGGCCCGACAGGGGACGGGAAACACCGGGGAGCTGTTTTTT
cdr3_aa: CASNLARQGTGNTGELFF

j_call: TRBJ2-7
v_call: TRBV5-1
clone_size: .
d_call: TRBD1
cdr3_length: 14
cdr3_nt: TGCGCCAGCAGCTTGGATGGGGCAGGGGGCGAGCAGTACTTC
cdr3_aa: CASSLDGAGGEQYF

j_call: TRBJ2-7
v_call: TRBV7-2
clone_size: .
d_call: .
cdr3_length: 13
cdr3_nt: TGTGCCAGCAGCGCTCGGTTTCTCTACGAGCAGTACTTC
cdr3_aa: CASSARFLYEQYF

j_call: TRBJ1-1
v_call: TRBV18
clone_size: .
d_call: .
cdr3_length: 15
cdr3_nt: TGTGCCAGCTCACGCTCGGGCTCGCCCTCCCCTGAAGCTTTCTTT
cdr3_aa: CASSRSGSPSPEAFF

j_call: TRBJ2-7
v_call: TRBV18
clone_size: .
d_call: TRBD2
cdr3_length: 15
cdr3_nt: TGTGCCAGCTCCCCCCGACTAGCGGGAGTTAGCGAGCAGTACTTC
cdr3_aa: CASSPRLAGVSEQYF

j_call: TRBJ2-3
v_call: TRBV18
clone_size: .
d_call: .
cdr3_length: 14
cdr3_nt: TGTGCCAGCTCACCACCGGCACGCACAGATACGCAGTATTTT
cdr3_aa: CASSPPARTDTQYF

j_call: TRBJ2-5
v_call: TRBV6-1
clone_size: .
d_call: .
cdr3_length: 15
cdr3_nt: TGTGCCAGCAGTGCCCGTCTGGGAGAACAAGAGACCCAGTACTTC
cdr3_aa: CASSARLGEQETQYF

j_call: TRBJ1-5
v_call: TRBV19
clone_size: .
d_call: .
cdr3_length: 14
cdr3_nt: TGTGCCAGTAGTTCGGACAGCTTCTATCAGCCCCAGCATTTT
cdr3_aa: CASSSDSFYQPQHF

j_call: TRBJ1-5
v_call: TRBV18
clone_size: .
d_call: .
cdr3_length: 13
cdr3_nt: TGTGCCAGCTCACTTGACAGAAATCAGCCCCAGCATTTT
cdr3_aa: CASSLDRNQPQHF

j_call: TRBJ2-5
v_call: TRBV9
clone_size: .
d_call: .
cdr3_length: 17
cdr3_nt: TGTGCCAGCAGCCCCGAGGGAGGGGGGGGGCGCGGAGAGACCCAGTACTTC
cdr3_aa: CASSPEGGGGRGETQYF

j_call: TRBJ2-1
v_call: TRBV7-9
clone_size: .
d_call: .
cdr3_length: 15
cdr3_nt: TGTGCCAGCAGCCGCCGGGGTCTAGTAACAAATGAGCAGTTCTTC
cdr3_aa: CASSRRGLVTNEQFF

j_call: TRBJ2-1
v_call: TRBV27
clone_size: .
d_call: TRBD2
cdr3_length: 17
cdr3_nt: TGTGCCAGCAGTTTATCGTTCGGACTAGCGGGAGACAATGAGCAGTTCTTC
cdr3_aa: CASSLSFGLAGDNEQFF

j_call: TRBJ1-5
v_call: TRBV28
clone_size: .
d_call: TRBD1
cdr3_length: 17
cdr3_nt: TGTGCCAGCAGTTTATTCGCCCAGGGGGTCGGCAATCAGCCCCAGCATTTT
cdr3_aa: CASSLFAQGVGNQPQHF

j_call: TRBJ2-3
v_call: TRBV5-1
clone_size: .
d_call: TRBD2
cdr3_length: 18
cdr3_nt: TGCGCCAGCAGCTCTGGACTAGCGGGAGGGCCGGGCACAGATACGCAGTATTTT
cdr3_aa: CASSSGLAGGPGTDTQYF

j_call: TRBJ2-1
v_call: TRBV4-2
clone_size: .
d_call: .
cdr3_length: 16
cdr3_nt: TGTGCCAGCAGCCTTACCTGGGAGACCTCCTACAATGAGCAGTTCTTC
cdr3_aa: CASSLTWETSYNEQFF

j_call: TRBJ2-7
v_call: TRBV6-1
clone_size: .
d_call: .
cdr3_length: 15
cdr3_nt: TGTGCCAGCAGTGACCTCCGTCTTGGACCCTACGAGCAGTACTTC
cdr3_aa: CASSDLRLGPYEQYF

j_call: TRBJ2-2
v_call: TRBV7-9
clone_size: .
d_call: TRBD2
cdr3_length: 14
cdr3_nt: TGTGCCTCCGGACTAGCGTTGAACACCGGGGAGCTGTTTTTT
cdr3_aa: CASGLALNTGELFF

j_call: TRBJ2-6
v_call: TRBV21-1
clone_size: .
d_call: .
cdr3_length: 14
cdr3_nt: TGTGCCAGCATCACTAGGCCTGGGGCCAACGTCCTGACTTTC
cdr3_aa: CASITRPGANVLTF

j_call: TRBJ1-1
v_call: TRBV9
clone_size: few
d_call: .
cdr3_length: 13
cdr3_nt: TGTGCCAGCAGCGTAGGTCGGCGGACTGAAGCTTTCTTT
cdr3_aa: CASSVGRRTEAFF

j_call: TRBJ1-5
v_call: TRBV2
clone_size: few
d_call: .
cdr3_length: 13
cdr3_nt: TGTGCCAGCAGTGAAGATAGTGGTCAGCCCCAGCATTTT
cdr3_aa: CASSEDSGQPQHF

j_call: TRBJ2-5
v_call: TRBV5-6
clone_size: .
d_call: .
cdr3_length: 18
cdr3_nt: TGTGCCAGCAGCTTTCTTACGGAAGCGGGTTTACTCCAAGAGACCCAGTACTTC
cdr3_aa: CASSFLTEAGLLQETQYF

j_call: TRBJ1-1
v_call: TRBV18
clone_size: .
d_call: .
cdr3_length: 20
cdr3_nt: TGTGCCAGCTCACCACTCGATGGGGGCACCAGGGGTGGGGCGAACACTGAAGCTTTCTTT
cdr3_aa: CASSPLDGGTRGGANTEAFF

j_call: TRBJ2-2
v_call: TRBV20-1
clone_size: .
d_call: .
cdr3_length: 11
cdr3_nt: TGCAGTGCTAGAGACTTCGGGGAGCTGTTTTTT
cdr3_aa: CSARDFGELFF

j_call: TRBJ2-7
v_call: TRBV5-1
clone_size: .
d_call: TRBD2
cdr3_length: 17
cdr3_nt: TGCGCCAGCAGCTTGGAGGCTAGCGGGAGGAGCCCCTACGAGCAGTACTTC
cdr3_aa: CASSLEASGRSPYEQYF

j_call: TRBJ2-2
v_call: TRBV19
clone_size: once
d_call: TRBD2
cdr3_length: 17
cdr3_nt: TGTGCCAGTAGGGCCCCGGGTGGGCGGGAGAAAACCGGGGAGCTGTTTTTT
cdr3_aa: CASRAPGGREKTGELFF

j_call: TRBJ1-2
v_call: TRBV6-4
clone_size: .
d_call: .
cdr3_length: 14
cdr3_nt: TGTGCCAGCAGTGAGGGAACAGGAAACTATGGCTACACCTTC
cdr3_aa: CASSEGTGNYGYTF

j_call: TRBJ2-1
v_call: TRBV29-1
clone_size: once
d_call: .
cdr3_length: 11
cdr3_nt: TGCAGCGTTGAATGGGCTGATGAGCAGTTCTTC
cdr3_aa: CSVEWADEQFF

j_call: TRBJ1-1
v_call: TRBV7-3
clone_size: once
d_call: TRBD1
cdr3_length: 14
cdr3_nt: TGTGCCAGCAGCACCACAGGGGATAACACTGAAGCTTTCTTT
cdr3_aa: CASSTTGDNTEAFF